The 7 T cell receptor beta chains below come from one sample, sequenced in a study of graft-versus-host responses after intestinal transplantation. The assay was immunoSEQ multiplex PCR, and TCRdb's table has in-frame clones only and misses some. The table includes some 6,700 clones, 70% to 90% detected once. This sample comprised PBMCs, obtained just under 85 days after transplant. These receptors were obtained from a human patient who received an intestinal transplant, so some T cells may come from the graft donor.

The V gene is TRBV14, the J gene TRBJ2-3; 15 nucleotides align to TRBD2. The V gene end was trimmed by 4 bases and the J gene end by 5 bases; junction bases not matched to a gene: 7. The CDR3 is 17 amino acids. Germline V lookup: CDR1 SGHDN, CDR2 FVKESK. This CDR3 reads CASSPGLAGGRGDTQYF. The CDR3 DNA is TGTGCCAGCAGCCCGGGACTAGCGGGGGGCCGGGGAGATACGCAGTATTTT.

The chain uses TRBV9 and TRBJ2-5; D remains ambiguous. Trimming took off 3 bases at V and 1 base at J, with 10 bases between the two ends. CDR3 length: 14 residues. Germline loops: CDR1 SGDLS, CDR2 YYNGEE. DNA of the CDR3: TGTGCCAGCAGCGAGGGCGGTGGCCAAGAGACCCAGTACTTC. This sequence encodes CASSEGGGQETQYF.

V and J are TRBV25-1 and TRBJ1-5; D is ambiguous. The CDR3 runs to 12 residues. V lost 5 bases, J lost 1 base, and 3 bases lay in between. In germline, CDR1 is MGHDK, CDR2 SYGVNS. The CDR3 here is CASSYSNQPQHF. The CDR3 region has the DNA TGTGCCAGCAGTTACAGCAATCAGCCCCAGCATTTT.

The V call is TRBV7-9, the J call TRBJ2-2; TRBD1 agrees at 7 bases. Trimming took 11 bases from V and 2 from J; bases not matched to a gene: 11. The CDR3 sequence is 15 residues long. Germline V gene lookup returns CDR1 SEHNR and CDR2 FQNEAQ (reference sequence). The CDR3: CAVVRDRDNTGELFF. The CDR3 nucleotides are TGTGCCGTGGTGCGTGACAGGGACAACACCGGGGAGCTGTTTTTT. Looking up the rest from reference TRBV7-9 and TRBJ2-2 gives the full variable domain: DTGVSQNPRHKITKRGQNVTFRCDPISEHNRLYWYRQTLGQGPEFLTYFQNEAQLEKSRLLSDRFSAERPKGSFSTLEIQRTEQGDSAMYLCAVVRDRDNTGELFFGEGSRLTVL.

The rearrangement joins TRBV7-9 to TRBJ2-4; 10 nucleotides match TRBD1. The CDR3 is 18 amino acids. V gave up 5 bases and J gave up 1 base; unmatched junction bases: 11. Germline V lookup: CDR1 SEHNR, CDR2 FQNEAQ (reference sequence). CDR3 amino acids: CASSPPGTGELAKNIQYF. The CDR3 coding sequence is TGTGCCAGCAGCCCGCCCGGGACAGGGGAGTTGGCCAAAAACATTCAGTACTTC.

The rearrangement uses TRBV7-9 and TRBJ2-5; D is unclear. The CDR3 contains 14 residues. Germline CDR1 reads SEHNR; CDR2 reads FQNEAQ (reference sequence). V lost 6 bases and J lost 1, with 12 bases in between. The CDR3 loop reads CASSPTSAQETQYF. The DNA of the CDR3 is TGTGCCAGCAGTCCTACATCCGCCCAAGAGACCCAGTACTTC.

This clone came up a few times. The genes are TRBV10-3 and TRBJ2-3; 7 bases align to TRBD1. The junction had 14 bases not matched to a gene; V was cut back by 6 bases and J by 5 bases. The germline V gene has CDR1 ENHRY and CDR2 SYGVKD. This CDR3 contains 16 residues. CDR3 protein: CAIRAPAGGMVDTQYF. Here the CDR3 DNA reads TGTGCCATCAGGGCCCCGGCAGGGGGAATGGTAGATACGCAGTATTTT.